Presented here are 25 T cell receptor beta chains from one specimen sequenced in a study of CD8 T cells in Susac syndrome (dated by TCRdb to between 2018 and 2020). The library was made by the immunoSEQ multiplex PCR assay. RNA was extracted using the RNeasy kit, and about 0.5 to 1 ug of the RNA was reverse transcribed with random hexamers. Using fastp at Q25 and MiXCR, TCRdb reprocessed the public reads and kept productive beta chains. Rows with a matching CDR3 protein are joined into one entry that keeps the most common DNA and genes. The sample has around 59,000 distinct CDR3 sequences on record, over 85% of them singletons. Of the sample, just under 0.2% is held by the ten largest clones. Input material: CD8+ T cells from PBMCs. The receptors originated from a human donor in good health.

The chain employs TRBV9 and TRBJ2-1; D is unresolved. The CDR3 sequence is 13 residues long. Between the trimmed V and J ends, which lost 0 bases and 9 bases, there was a span of 10 bases. Germline lookup yields CDR1 SGDLS and CDR2 YYNGEE. The CDR3 nucleotides read TGTGCCAGCAGCGTAGGAAAGGGAAGTGAGCAGTTCTTC. This sequence encodes CASSVGKGSEQFF.

This chain joins TRBV30 and TRBJ2-3, with 10 nucleotides matching TRBD2. The CDR3 extends over 15 amino acids. Germline CDR1 GTSNPN, CDR2 SVGIG (reference sequence). Trimming took 3 bases from V and 4 from J; bases not matched to a gene: 7. This CDR3 is CAWRRLAGAADTQYF. The CDR3 region has the DNA TGTGCCTGGAGAAGGCTAGCGGGGGCGGCAGATACGCAGTATTTT.

This chain uses TRBV4-2 with TRBJ2-3; 12 bases are shared with TRBD2. The trim removed 0 bases at V and 0 bases at J, leaving 4 bases unmatched. The CDR3 has 18 residues. Germline V gene data show CDR1 as LGHNA and CDR2 as YNFKEQ. The CDR3, as DNA: TGTGCCAGCAGCCAAGACCTAGCGGGGGGGCCAAGCACAGATACGCAGTATTTT. Encoded protein: CASSQDLAGGPSTDTQYF.

This chain uses TRBV2 with TRBJ2-2; weak D call: TRBD2 (6 bases). Trimming left V 2 bases short and J 5 bases short, with 15 bases between. The germline V gene has CDR1 SNHLY and CDR2 FYNNEI. The CDR3 loop spans 16 amino acids. The CDR3 spells CASSEWGTSRTGELFF. In DNA form, the CDR3 reads TGTGCCAGCAGTGAATGGGGGACTTCTCGGACCGGGGAGCTGTTTTTT.

This clonotype appeared once. This chain uses TRBV20-1 with TRBJ2-1; 15 bases are a match to TRBD2. The CDR3 spans 16 residues. CDR1 is DFQATT, CDR2 SNEGSKA, per germline (reference sequence). The trim removed 5 bases at V and 4 bases at J, leaving 6 bases unmatched. Written as DNA, the CDR3 is TGCAGTGCTGCCAGGACTAGCGGGGGGGTATACAATGAGCAGTTCTTC. Its translation: CSAARTSGGVYNEQFF.

This sequence joins TRBV27 and TRBJ2-1; D remains ambiguous. This CDR3 is 12 amino acids long. The ends were cut back, 5 bases at V and 1 base at J, with 3 bases in the middle. CDR1 MNHEY and CDR2 SMNVEV come from the germline V gene (reference sequence). The CDR3 region has the DNA TGTGCCAGCAGTGCATCCTACAATGAGCAGTTCTTC. Amino acids: CASSASYNEQFF.

This chain links TRBV28 with TRBJ2-1; TRBD2 matches at 7 bases. Germline CDR1 is MDHEN and CDR2 is SYDVKM. CDR3 size: 18 residues. J gave up 5 bases and V 2 bases, and 15 bases lay outside the gene matches. CDR3 nucleotides: TGTGCCAGCAGTTTAAGGGACTACCTCCTCTTGGCGAACAATGAGCAGTTCTTC. This sequence encodes CASSLRDYLLLANNEQFF.

The genes are TRBV6-4 and TRBJ2-3, with D tentatively TRBD1 or TRBD2 (5 bases each). Germline assignment: CDR1 MRHNA and CDR2 SNTAGT. V lost 3 bases and J 9 bases, leaving 19 bases between the germline ends. This CDR3 is built from 15 residues. CDR3 nucleotides: TGTGCCAGCAGTGAGGGCCCGGCTAGGGGAGACACGCAGTATTTT. It specifies CASSEGPARGDTQYF.

The rearrangement joins TRBV7-2 to TRBJ1-1; D perhaps matches TRBD1 (6 bases). Deletions cut 2 bases from V and 8 bases from J, with 12 bases between. CDR1 is SGHTA and CDR2 is FQGNSA in the germline V gene. The CDR3 covers 13 residues. The CDR3 reads CASSLLTGTEAFF. CDR3 nucleotide sequence: TGTGCCAGCAGCTTACTGACAGGTACCGAAGCTTTCTTT.

The rearrangement links TRBV6-1 to TRBJ1-1, with D possibly matching TRBD1 (5 bases). Between the trimmed V and J ends, which lost 7 bases and 8 bases, there was a span of 14 bases. Germline CDR1 MNHNS, CDR2 SASEGT. This CDR3 region has 12 residues. As DNA, the CDR3 is TGTGCCAGCATTTGGGCCGGGGGAGAAGCTTTCTTT. The encoded protein is CASIWAGGEAFF.

The V gene is TRBV7-2, the J gene TRBJ1-3; 8 bases fit TRBD1. Germline trimming cut 3 bases from V and 6 bases from J; bases unmatched to any gene: 4. Germline lookup yields CDR1 SGHTA and CDR2 FQGNSA. The CDR3 sequence is 14 residues long. The CDR3, as DNA: TGTGCCAGCAGCTTGACAGGGGCTGAAAACACCATATATTTT. It encodes CASSLTGAENTIYF.

This chain uses TRBV5-5 with TRBJ1-2; 7 bases fit TRBD1. The germline V gene encodes CDR1 SGHKS and CDR2 YYEKEE (reference sequence). This CDR3 region has 15 residues. Trimming at V came to 2 bases and at J to 4 bases, leaving 8 bases not matched to a gene. The CDR3: CASSFLGGEIYGYTF. CDR3 bases: TGTGCCAGCAGCTTCTTAGGGGGCGAGATCTATGGCTACACCTTC. Based on the CDR3 plus reference TRBV5-5 and TRBJ1-2, the full variable domain is DAGVTQSPTHLIKTRGQQVTLRCSPISGHKSVSWYQQVLGQGPQFIFQYYEKEERGRGNFPDRFSARQFPNYSSELNVNALLLGDSALYLCASSFLGGEIYGYTFGSGTRLTVV.

The chain employs TRBV12-3 or TRBV12-4 and TRBJ1-5; TRBD1 might be the D (6 bases). The CDR3 contains 15 residues. V lost 5 bases, J lost 3 bases, and 14 bases lay in between. The CDR3 coding sequence is TGTGCCAGCAGTCGCTCAGGGGATAACAATCAGCCCCAGCATTTT. Its translation is CASSRSGDNNQPQHF.

This clonotype was observed a few times. The chain employs TRBV12-3 or TRBV12-4 and TRBJ2-7, with D perhaps assigned TRBD1 or TRBD2 (5 bases each). Trimming shortened V by 6 bases and J by 0 bases, and 15 bases separated the two germline ends. The CDR3 extends over 15 amino acids. The CDR3 sequence is CASSWGPGSSYEQYF. CDR3 DNA sequence: TGTGCCAGCAGCTGGGGTCCAGGGAGCTCCTACGAGCAGTACTTC.

The rearrangement uses TRBV12-3 or TRBV12-4 and TRBJ1-5; 9 bases align to TRBD1. This CDR3 region has 14 residues. V dropped 5 bases and J dropped 5; count of bases not matched to a gene: 4. The CDR3 DNA reads TGTGCCAGCAGTAGAACAGGGGGCGATCAGCCCCAGCATTTT. Translated: CASSRTGGDQPQHF.

This sequence joins TRBV25-1 and TRBJ2-2; 7 bases map to TRBD1. The CDR3 length is 19 residues. The junction had 11 bases not matched to a gene; V was cut back by 0 bases and J by 1 base. From germline, CDR1 is MGHDK and CDR2 SYGVNS. The chain's CDR3 is CASSEYLGLTGMNTGELFF. In nucleotides, the CDR3 is TGTGCCAGCAGTGAATATTTGGGGCTGACAGGGATGAACACCGGGGAGCTGTTTTTT.

This chain uses TRBV7-9 with TRBJ2-1; D is unresolved. Trimming stripped 1 base from V and 8 bases from J, with 6 bases between. From germline, CDR1 is SEHNR and CDR2 FQNEAQ (reference sequence). The CDR3 sequence is 12 residues long. For the CDR3, the DNA is TGTGCCAGCAGCTTAGTTGGGGATGAGCAGTTCTTC. Residues: CASSLVGDEQFF.

The chain recombines TRBV7-2 with TRBJ2-2, with D perhaps matching TRBD1 or TRBD2 (6 bases each). The CDR3 runs 16 residues. Germline-derived CDR1 and CDR2 are SGHTA and FQGNSA. Trimming removed 5 bases at V and 3 bases at J, with 16 bases between. CDR3 nucleotides: TGTGCCAGCAGCCAGGGACTGAGGGGGGACACCGGGGAGCTGTTTTTT. Translated, it gives CASSQGLRGDTGELFF.

The J gene is TRBJ2-7, the V gene TRBV27; perhaps TRBD1 as D (6 bases). This CDR3 contains 12 residues. The germline CDR1 and CDR2 sequences are MNHEY and SMNVEV (reference sequence). Trimming took off 5 bases at V and 5 bases at J, with 10 bases between the two ends. The CDR3 region is CASSPQGHEQYF. The CDR3 bases are TGTGCCAGCAGTCCTCAGGGGCACGAGCAGTACTTC.

The chain couples TRBV12-3 or TRBV12-4 to TRBJ2-1; 8 bases align to TRBD2. The CDR3 runs to 15 residues. Germline trimming cut 3 bases from V and 7 bases from J; bases unmatched to any gene: 8. The CDR3 DNA follows: TGTGCCAGCAGTTTGTTCGGGGGGGCCAAGAATGAGCAGTTCTTC. Translation: CASSLFGGAKNEQFF.

V usage is TRBV7-9 and J usage is TRBJ1-1; D is undetermined. V shed 5 bases and J shed 8 bases, with 21 bases lying between them. Germline values: CDR1 SEHNR, CDR2 FQNEAQ (reference sequence). The CDR3 loop spans 15 amino acids. The CDR3 is CASSPLPPHSPEAFF. The DNA of the CDR3 is TGTGCCAGCAGCCCCCTGCCCCCGCATTCCCCCGAAGCTTTCTTT.

This CDR3 reads CASSVVPGTSAYEQYF. The CDR3 region has the DNA TGTGCCAGCAGCGTAGTCCCTGGGACATCCGCCTACGAGCAGTACTTC. V and J are TRBV9 and TRBJ2-7; weak D call: TRBD1 (6 bases). The V end lost 0 bases, the J end lost 2 bases, and 15 bases lay between the germline ends. The CDR3 covers 16 residues. CDR1 SGDLS and CDR2 YYNGEE come from the germline V gene.

The chain joins TRBV6-5 to TRBJ2-2; 9 nucleotides align to TRBD1. The trim removed 2 bases at V and 4 bases at J, leaving 11 bases unmatched. The CDR3 consists of 18 residues. CDR1 MNHEY and CDR2 SVGAGI come from the germline V gene. The CDR3 DNA follows: TGTGCCAGCAGTTACCCATCGGACAGGGGTATGAGCACCGGGGAGCTGTTTTTT. It translates to CASSYPSDRGMSTGELFF.

V usage is TRBV6-6 and J usage is TRBJ2-3; the match to TRBD1 covers 7 bases. J gave up 2 bases and V 2 bases, and 7 bases lay outside the gene matches. The CDR3 consists of 16 residues. CDR1 and CDR2 from the germline V gene are MNHNY and SVGAGI (reference sequence). CDR3 nucleotide sequence: TGTGCCAGCAGTTACACCCCCGGACAGGTCACAGATACGCAGTATTTT. Amino acids: CASSYTPGQVTDTQYF.

This chain links TRBV27 with TRBJ1-1, with 7 bases matching TRBD1. V shed 6 bases and J 5 bases; nucleotides not matched to a gene: 6. The germline V gene has CDR1 MNHEY and CDR2 SMNVEV (reference sequence). This CDR3 has 13 amino acids. The CDR3 spells CASSPTGPTEAFF. In DNA form, the CDR3 reads TGTGCCAGCAGCCCGACAGGGCCAACTGAAGCTTTCTTT.